A single sample is the source of the 6 T cell receptor beta chains below, sequenced in a study of cytomegalovirus exposure and HLA in healthy donors. PCR employed 60 Vbeta and 13 Jbeta primers. TCRdb keeps only in-frame clones here, not all; method: immunoSEQ multiplex PCR. The table lists under 200,000 clones, 82% of them singletons. Sequences were obtained from PBMCs. The receptors were gathered from a girl aged 5-17 years in good health and CMV-seropositive.

In its sample, this clone was seen once. The chain employs TRBV2 and TRBJ1-1; D is uncertain. This CDR3 has 14 amino acids. Trimming pared 4 bases from V and 0 bases from J, leaving 9 bases between. CDR1 and CDR2 from the germline V gene are SNHLY and FYNNEI. CDR3 nucleotides: TGTGCCAGCAGTGCACGGACTATGAACACTGAAGCTTTCTTT. Translated, it gives CASSARTMNTEAFF.

The chain uses TRBV30 and TRBJ1-1; D is unclear. From germline, CDR1 is GTSNPN and CDR2 SVGIG (reference sequence). V was shortened by 8 bases and J by 6 bases, with 13 bases between the two germline ends. CDR3 length: 11 amino acids. CDR3 amino acids: CAGWRRSEAFF. CDR3 nucleotides: TGTGCCGGGTGGAGGAGGTCTGAAGCTTTCTTT. Using reference TRBV30 and TRBJ1-1 for the parts outside the CDR3, the full variable domain is SQTIHQWPATLVQPVGSPLSLECTVEGTSNPNLYWYRQAAGRGLQLLFYSVGIGQISSEVPQNLSASRPQDRQFILSSKKLLLSDSGFYLCAGWRRSEAFFGQGTRLTVV.

This chain links TRBV2 with TRBJ2-5, with 8 bases matching TRBD2. V lost 6 bases, J lost 3 bases, and 12 bases stayed unmatched. The length of the CDR3 is 16 residues. Germline CDR1 reads SNHLY; CDR2 reads FYNNEI. In DNA, the CDR3 is TGTGCCAGCAGCCTGACTAGCGCTGACGTTGAAGAGACCCAGTACTTC. Translated: CASSLTSADVEETQYF.

This clone was observed a handful of times. The V gene is TRBV25-1, the J gene TRBJ2-2; perhaps TRBD1 as D (5 bases). Per the germline V gene, CDR1 is MGHDK and CDR2 is SYGVNS. The CDR3 sequence is 15 residues long. Trimming took 4 bases from V and 8 from J, leaving 17 bases between them. The CDR3 nucleotides read TGTGCCAGCAGTGGCCTAGGCGGCGCAGGGGGGGAGCTGTTTTTT. Translated, it gives CASSGLGGAGGELFF.

In its sample, this clone was seen a few times. This chain uses TRBV6-5 with TRBJ2-1; TRBD1 matches at 8 bases. From germline, CDR1 is MNHEY and CDR2 SVGAGI. The CDR3 consists of 14 residues. J gave up 3 bases and V 5 bases, and 3 bases lay outside the gene matches. CDR3 sequence reads: CASSRTGNYNEQFF. CDR3 bases: TGTGCCAGCAGTCGGACAGGGAACTACAATGAGCAGTTCTTC.

V usage is TRBV9 and J usage is TRBJ1-1; no firm D call. CDR3 length: 13 residues. Germline CDR1 and CDR2: SGDLS and YYNGEE. Trimming cost V 1 base and J 4 bases, with 8 bases left between them. CDR3 sequence reads: CASSVTLSTEAFF. CDR3 bases: TGTGCCAGCAGCGTAACCCTCAGCACTGAAGCTTTCTTT.